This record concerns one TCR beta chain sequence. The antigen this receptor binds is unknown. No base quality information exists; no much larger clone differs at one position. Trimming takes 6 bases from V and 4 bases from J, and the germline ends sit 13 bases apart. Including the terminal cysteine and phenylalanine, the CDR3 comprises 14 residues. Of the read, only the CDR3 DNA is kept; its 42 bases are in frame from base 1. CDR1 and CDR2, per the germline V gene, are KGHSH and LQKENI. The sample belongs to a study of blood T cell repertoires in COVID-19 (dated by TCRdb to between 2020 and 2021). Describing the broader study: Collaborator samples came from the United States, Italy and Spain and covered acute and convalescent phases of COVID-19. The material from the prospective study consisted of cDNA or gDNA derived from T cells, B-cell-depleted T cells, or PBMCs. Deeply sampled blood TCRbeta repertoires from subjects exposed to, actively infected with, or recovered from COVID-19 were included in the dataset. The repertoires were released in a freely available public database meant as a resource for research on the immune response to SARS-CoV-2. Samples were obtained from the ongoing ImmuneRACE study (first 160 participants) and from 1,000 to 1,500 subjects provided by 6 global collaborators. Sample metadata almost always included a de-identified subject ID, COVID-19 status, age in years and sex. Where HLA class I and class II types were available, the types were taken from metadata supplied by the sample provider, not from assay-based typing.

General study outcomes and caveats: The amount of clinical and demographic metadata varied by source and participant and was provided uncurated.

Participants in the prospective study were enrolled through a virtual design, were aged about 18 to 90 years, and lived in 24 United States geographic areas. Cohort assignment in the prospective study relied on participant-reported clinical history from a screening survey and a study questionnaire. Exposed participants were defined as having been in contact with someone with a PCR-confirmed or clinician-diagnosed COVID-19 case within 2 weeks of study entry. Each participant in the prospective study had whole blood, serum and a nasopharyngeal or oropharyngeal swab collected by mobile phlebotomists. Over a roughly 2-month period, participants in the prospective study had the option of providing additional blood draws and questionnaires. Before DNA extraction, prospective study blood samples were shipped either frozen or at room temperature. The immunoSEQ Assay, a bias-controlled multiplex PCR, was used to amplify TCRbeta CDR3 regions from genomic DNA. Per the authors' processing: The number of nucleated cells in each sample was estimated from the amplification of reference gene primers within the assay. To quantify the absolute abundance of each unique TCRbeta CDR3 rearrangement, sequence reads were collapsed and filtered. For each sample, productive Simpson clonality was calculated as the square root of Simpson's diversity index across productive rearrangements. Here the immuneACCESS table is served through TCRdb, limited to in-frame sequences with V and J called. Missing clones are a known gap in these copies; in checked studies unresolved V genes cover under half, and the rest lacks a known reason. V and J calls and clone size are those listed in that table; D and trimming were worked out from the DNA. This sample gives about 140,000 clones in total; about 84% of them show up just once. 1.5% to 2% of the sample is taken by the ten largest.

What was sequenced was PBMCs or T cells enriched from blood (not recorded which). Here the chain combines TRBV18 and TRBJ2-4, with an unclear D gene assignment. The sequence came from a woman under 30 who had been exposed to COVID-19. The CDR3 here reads CASSPPSVKNIQYF. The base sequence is TGTGCCAGCTCCCCCCCAAGCGTAAAAAACATTCAGTACTTC. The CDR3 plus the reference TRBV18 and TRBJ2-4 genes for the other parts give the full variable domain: NAGVMQNPRHLVRRRGQEARLRCSPMKGHSHVYWYRQLPEEGLKFMVYLQKENIIDESGMPKERFSAEFPKEGPSILRIQQVVRGDSAAYFCASSPPSVKNIQYFGAGTRLSVL.